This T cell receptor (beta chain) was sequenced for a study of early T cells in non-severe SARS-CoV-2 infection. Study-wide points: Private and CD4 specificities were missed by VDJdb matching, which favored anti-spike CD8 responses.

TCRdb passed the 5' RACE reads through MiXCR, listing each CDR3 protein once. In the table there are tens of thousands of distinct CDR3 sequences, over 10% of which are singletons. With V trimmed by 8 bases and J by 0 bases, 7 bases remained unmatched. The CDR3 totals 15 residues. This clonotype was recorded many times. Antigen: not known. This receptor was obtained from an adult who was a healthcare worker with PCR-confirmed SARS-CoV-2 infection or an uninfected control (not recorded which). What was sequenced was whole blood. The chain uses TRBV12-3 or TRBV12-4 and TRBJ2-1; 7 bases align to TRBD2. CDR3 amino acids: CASGKRDPSYNEQFF. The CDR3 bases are TGTGCCAGCGGGAAGCGGGATCCCTCCTACAATGAGCAGTTCTTC.